The 10 T cell receptor beta chains given below trace back to one sample, sequenced in a study of OX40 agonist ivuxolimab in advanced cancers. Method: immunoSEQ multiplex PCR; TCRdb's copy keeps in-frame clones and lacks some. The profile shows fewer than 90,000 clones, about 89% of them singletons. Sequenced here: CD4+ or CD8+ T cells sorted from blood, sampled in a trial of the OX40 agonist ivuxolimab. The receptors were sampled from an adult with an advanced solid tumor such as melanoma, head and neck, liver or kidney cancer.

The V call is TRBV27, the J call TRBJ2-2, with a weak D call TRBD1 (5 bases). V lost 7 bases, J lost 4 bases, and 10 bases lay in between. The CDR3 totals 13 residues. CDR1 is MNHEY and CDR2 is SMNVEV in the germline V gene (reference sequence). The CDR3 loop is CASTLGRTGELFF. CDR3 DNA: TGTGCCAGCACCCTGGGGCGCACCGGGGAGCTGTTTTTT.

This chain joins TRBV6-1 and TRBJ2-7; TRBD2 matches at 9 bases. The CDR3 has 14 amino acids. Germline V gives CDR1 MNHNS, CDR2 SASEGT. Unmatched junction bases numbered 4, after V lost 7 bases and J lost 0 bases. The chain's CDR3 is CASMKTSGSYEQYF. The CDR3 nucleotides read TGTGCCAGCATGAAGACTAGCGGCTCCTACGAGCAGTACTTC.

CDR3 sequence: CASSGTGATEAFF. CDR3 nucleotides: TGCGCCAGCAGCGGCACAGGGGCCACTGAAGCTTTCTTT. J is TRBJ1-1 and V is TRBV5-1; 7 positions agree with TRBD1. The CDR3 is 13 residues long. Germline V gene lookup returns CDR1 SGHRS and CDR2 YFSETQ. V lost 4 bases to trimming and J lost 4 bases; unmatched junction nucleotides: 4.

The rearrangement uses TRBV6-5 and TRBJ2-1; D is possibly TRBD2 (6 bases). This CDR3 contains 15 residues. Germline V gene sequence: CDR1 MNHEY, CDR2 SVGAGI. The V end was cut by 6 bases, the J end by 5 bases, with 17 bases between. The CDR3 region has the DNA TGTGCCAGCAGCCCACAGTTCGGGAGAAACAATGAGCAGTTCTTC. Protein: CASSPQFGRNNEQFF.

CDR3 nucleotides: TGTGCCAGCAGCCTTGGGGCAGGGAAGGAAGAGACCCAGTACTTC. Amino acids: CASSLGAGKEETQYF. The chain couples TRBV11-2 to TRBJ2-5, with D maybe TRBD1 (5 bases). This CDR3 is built from 15 residues. V was pared by 5 bases and J by 3 bases, with 16 bases between. The germline V gene encodes CDR1 SGHAT and CDR2 FQNNGV.

V usage is TRBV9 and J usage is TRBJ2-1; unclear D gene. This CDR3 comprises 13 residues. In germline, CDR1 is SGDLS, CDR2 YYNGEE. V was cut by 3 bases and J by 2 bases, with 6 bases left in between. The DNA of the CDR3 is TGTGCCAGCAGCGCCACCACCTACAATGAGCAGTTCTTC. This codes for CASSATTYNEQFF.

V is TRBV5-1 and J is TRBJ1-3, with TRBD1 as a possible D gene (5 bases). The CDR3 runs to 15 residues. The V end lost 4 bases, the J end lost 0 bases, and 11 bases lay between the germline ends. The germline V gene encodes CDR1 SGHRS and CDR2 YFSETQ. CDR3 coding DNA: TGCGCCAGCAGCCCCTGGGGCCGCTCTGGAAACACCATATATTTT. It encodes CASSPWGRSGNTIYF.

The V gene is TRBV2, the J gene TRBJ2-5; D possibly corresponds to TRBD2 (6 bases). Trimming left V 6 bases short and J 3 bases short, with 17 bases between. Germline CDR1 reads SNHLY; CDR2 reads FYNNEI. CDR3 length: 15 residues. In nucleotides, the CDR3 is TGTGCCAGCAGCGGTTTGACTAGTCGAGAAGAGACCCAGTACTTC. Amino acids: CASSGLTSREETQYF.

This chain connects TRBV30 to TRBJ2-3, with TRBD2 identical over 7 bases. Germline CDR1 and CDR2: GTSNPN and SVGIG (reference sequence). This CDR3 spans 15 amino acids. V dropped 0 bases and J dropped 4; count of bases not matched to a gene: 7. The CDR3 nucleotides read TGTGCCTGGAGTGTACTTTACCGGGAGGCAGATACGCAGTATTTT. Translating gives CAWSVLYREADTQYF.

This clone was picked up one time. The rearrangement links TRBV4-2 to TRBJ2-7, with 7 bases lining up with TRBD1. Germline lookup yields CDR1 LGHNA and CDR2 YNFKEQ. The CDR3 length is 15 residues. The junction had 6 bases not matched to a gene; V was cut back by 0 bases and J by 4 bases. CDR3 in amino acids: CASSQDRQGRYEQYF. As DNA, the CDR3 is TGTGCCAGCAGCCAAGACCGACAGGGTAGGTACGAGCAGTACTTC.